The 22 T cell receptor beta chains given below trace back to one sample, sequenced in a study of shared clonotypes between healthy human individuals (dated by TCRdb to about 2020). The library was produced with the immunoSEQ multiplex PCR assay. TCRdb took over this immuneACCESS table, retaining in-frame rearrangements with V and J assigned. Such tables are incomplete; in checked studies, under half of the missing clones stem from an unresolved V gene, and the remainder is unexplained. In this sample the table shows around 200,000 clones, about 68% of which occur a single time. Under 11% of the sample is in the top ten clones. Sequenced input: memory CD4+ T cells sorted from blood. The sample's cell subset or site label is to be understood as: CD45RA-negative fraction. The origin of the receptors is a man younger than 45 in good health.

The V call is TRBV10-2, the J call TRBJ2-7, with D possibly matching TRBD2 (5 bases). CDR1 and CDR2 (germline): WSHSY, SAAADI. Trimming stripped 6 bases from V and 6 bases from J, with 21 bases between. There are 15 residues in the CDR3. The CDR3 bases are TGCGCCAGCAGGGAGACCATAGCGTTCTACGGCGAGCAGTACTTC. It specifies CASRETIAFYGEQYF.

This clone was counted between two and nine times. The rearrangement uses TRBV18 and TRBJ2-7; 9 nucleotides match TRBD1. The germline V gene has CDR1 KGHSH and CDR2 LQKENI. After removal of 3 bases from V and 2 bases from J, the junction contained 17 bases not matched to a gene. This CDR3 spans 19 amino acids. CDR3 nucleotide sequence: TGTGCCAGCTCACCGGACCGCGCGAGGGACAGGGCTCCAGCCTACGAGCAGTACTTC. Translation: CASSPDRARDRAPAYEQYF.

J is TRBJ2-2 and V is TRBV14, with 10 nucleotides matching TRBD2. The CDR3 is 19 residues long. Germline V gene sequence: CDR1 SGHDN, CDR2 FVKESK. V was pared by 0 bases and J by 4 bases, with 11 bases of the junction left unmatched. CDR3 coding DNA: TGTGCCAGCAGCCAAGACGGCGTAGCGGGAGGATTGCCCACCGGGGAGCTGTTTTTT. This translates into CASSQDGVAGGLPTGELFF.

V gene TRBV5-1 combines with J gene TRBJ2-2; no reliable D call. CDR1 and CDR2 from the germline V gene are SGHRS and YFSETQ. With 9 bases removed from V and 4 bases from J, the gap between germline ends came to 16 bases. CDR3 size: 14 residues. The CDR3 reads CATKIKTSTGELFF. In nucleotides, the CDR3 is TGCGCCACCAAGATTAAGACAAGCACCGGGGAGCTGTTTTTT.

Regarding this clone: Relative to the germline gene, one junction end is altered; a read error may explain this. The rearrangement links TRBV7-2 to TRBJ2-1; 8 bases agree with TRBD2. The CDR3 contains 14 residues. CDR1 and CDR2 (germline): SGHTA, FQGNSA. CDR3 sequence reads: CASSLAGNRNEQFF. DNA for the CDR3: TGTGCCAGCAGCCTAGCGGGTAATCGCAATGAGCAGTTCTTC.

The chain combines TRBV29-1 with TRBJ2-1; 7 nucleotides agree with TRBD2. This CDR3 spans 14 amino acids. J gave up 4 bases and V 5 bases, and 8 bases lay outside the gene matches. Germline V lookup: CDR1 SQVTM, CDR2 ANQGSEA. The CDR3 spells CSVLVSGIYNEQFF. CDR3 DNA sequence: TGCAGCGTTCTCGTCAGCGGGATTTACAATGAGCAGTTCTTC.

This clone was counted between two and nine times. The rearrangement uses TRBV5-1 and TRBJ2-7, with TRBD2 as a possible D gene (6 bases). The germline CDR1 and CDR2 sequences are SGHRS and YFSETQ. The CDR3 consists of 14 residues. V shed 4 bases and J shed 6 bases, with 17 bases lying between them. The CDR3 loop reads CASSRGATVIEQYF. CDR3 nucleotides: TGCGCCAGCAGCCGCGGGGCGACTGTCATCGAGCAGTACTTC.

The CDR3 here is CASSIGRAYEQYF. The CDR3 coding sequence is TGTGCCAGTAGTATCGGAAGGGCCTACGAGCAGTACTTC. The J gene is TRBJ2-7, the V gene TRBV19; D ambiguous. The V gene lost 3 bases and the J gene lost 2 bases, with 8 bases spanning the gap. This CDR3 comprises 13 residues. Germline lookup yields CDR1 LNHDA and CDR2 SQIVND (reference sequence).

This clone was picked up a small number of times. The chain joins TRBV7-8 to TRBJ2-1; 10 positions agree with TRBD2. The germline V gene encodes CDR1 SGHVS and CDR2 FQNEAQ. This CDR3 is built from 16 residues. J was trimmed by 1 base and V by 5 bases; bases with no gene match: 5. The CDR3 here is CASSRQAGGSYNEQFF. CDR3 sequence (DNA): TGTGCCAGCAGCCGTCAAGCGGGAGGGTCCTACAATGAGCAGTTCTTC.

This CDR3 is CASSLRGPGNEKLFF. Here the CDR3 DNA reads TGCGCCAGCAGCCTGAGGGGGCCGGGTAATGAAAAACTGTTTTTT. The V call is TRBV5-1, the J call TRBJ1-4; TRBD1 matches 7 bases. J lost 4 bases, V lost 4 bases, and 7 bases had no gene match. The CDR3 totals 15 residues. The germline gives CDR1 SGHRS, CDR2 YFSETQ.

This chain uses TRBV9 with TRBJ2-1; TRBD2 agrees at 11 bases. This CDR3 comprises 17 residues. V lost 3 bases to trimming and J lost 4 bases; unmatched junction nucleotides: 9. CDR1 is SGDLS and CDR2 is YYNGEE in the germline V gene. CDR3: CASSAGIGTSGYNEQFF. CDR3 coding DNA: TGTGCCAGCAGCGCTGGGATTGGGACTAGCGGATACAATGAGCAGTTCTTC.

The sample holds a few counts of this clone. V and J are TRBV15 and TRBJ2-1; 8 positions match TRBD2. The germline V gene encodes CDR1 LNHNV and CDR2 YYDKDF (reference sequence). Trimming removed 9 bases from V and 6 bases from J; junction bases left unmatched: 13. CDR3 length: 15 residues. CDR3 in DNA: TGTGCCACAACCTTGTGGAGCGGGAGCCCCAATGAGCAGTTCTTC. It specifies CATTLWSGSPNEQFF.

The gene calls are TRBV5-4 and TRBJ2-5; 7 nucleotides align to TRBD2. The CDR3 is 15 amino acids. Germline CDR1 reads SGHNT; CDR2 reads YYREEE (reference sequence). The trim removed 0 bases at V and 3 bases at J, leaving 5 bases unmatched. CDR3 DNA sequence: TGTGCCAGCAGCTTGGAATCTAGCGGTAAAGAGACCCAGTACTTC. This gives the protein CASSLESSGKETQYF.

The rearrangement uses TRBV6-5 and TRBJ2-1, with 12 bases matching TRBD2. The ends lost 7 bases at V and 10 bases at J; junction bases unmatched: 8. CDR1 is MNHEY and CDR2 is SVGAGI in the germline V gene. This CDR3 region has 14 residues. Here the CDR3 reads CASKGTSGSGEQFF. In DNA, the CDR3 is TGTGCCAGCAAGGGGACTAGCGGGTCCGGGGAGCAGTTCTTC.

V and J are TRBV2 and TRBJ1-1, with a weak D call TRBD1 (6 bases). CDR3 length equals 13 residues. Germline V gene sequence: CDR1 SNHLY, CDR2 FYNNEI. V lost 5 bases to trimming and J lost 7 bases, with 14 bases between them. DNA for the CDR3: TGTGCCAGCAGTTTACATAGGGGGGTTGAAGCTTTCTTT. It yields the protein CASSLHRGVEAFF.

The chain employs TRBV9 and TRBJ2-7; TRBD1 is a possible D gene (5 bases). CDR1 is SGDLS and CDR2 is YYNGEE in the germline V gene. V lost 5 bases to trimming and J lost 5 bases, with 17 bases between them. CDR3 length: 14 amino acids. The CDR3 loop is CASSAVGIGDEQYF. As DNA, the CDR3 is TGTGCCAGCAGTGCCGTAGGGATAGGGGACGAGCAGTACTTC.

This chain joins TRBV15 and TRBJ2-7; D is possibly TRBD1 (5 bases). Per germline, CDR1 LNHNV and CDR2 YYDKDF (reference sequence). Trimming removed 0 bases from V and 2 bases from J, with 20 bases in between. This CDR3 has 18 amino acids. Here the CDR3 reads CATSRDRNRPGLPYEQYF. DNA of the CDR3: TGTGCCACCAGCAGAGATCGCAATAGGCCAGGGTTGCCCTACGAGCAGTACTTC.

The CDR3 sequence is CASKKGGGNQPQHF. CDR3 DNA sequence: TGTGCCAGCAAGAAGGGGGGTGGCAATCAGCCCCAGCATTTT. The chain employs TRBV6-6 and TRBJ1-5; D is possibly TRBD1 (6 bases). The germline V gene has CDR1 MNHNY and CDR2 SVGAGI (reference sequence). This CDR3 has 14 amino acids. The ends were cut back, 7 bases at V and 2 bases at J, with 12 bases in the middle.

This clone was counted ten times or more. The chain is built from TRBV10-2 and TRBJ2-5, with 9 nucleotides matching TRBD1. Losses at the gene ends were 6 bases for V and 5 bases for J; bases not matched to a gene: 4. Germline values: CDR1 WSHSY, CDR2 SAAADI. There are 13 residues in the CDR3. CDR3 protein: CASRQGAAETQYF. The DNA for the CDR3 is TGCGCCAGCAGACAGGGGGCAGCGGAGACCCAGTACTTC.

The CDR3 DNA sequence: TGTGCCAGCAGCGGGACCGAGTACCAAGAGACCCAGTACTTC. Translating it yields CASSGTEYQETQYF. The chain has TRBV6-6 and TRBJ2-5; D may correspond to TRBD1 or TRBD2 (5 bases each). Germline loops: CDR1 MNHNY, CDR2 SVGAGI (reference sequence). The CDR3 consists of 14 residues. Trimming cost V 6 bases and J 0 bases, with 11 bases left between them.

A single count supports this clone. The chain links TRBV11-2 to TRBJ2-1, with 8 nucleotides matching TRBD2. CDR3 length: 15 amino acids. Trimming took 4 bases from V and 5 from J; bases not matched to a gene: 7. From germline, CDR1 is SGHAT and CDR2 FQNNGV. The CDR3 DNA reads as TGTGCCAGCAGCTCCGGGACTAGGGCGGACAATGAGCAGTTCTTC. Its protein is CASSSGTRADNEQFF.

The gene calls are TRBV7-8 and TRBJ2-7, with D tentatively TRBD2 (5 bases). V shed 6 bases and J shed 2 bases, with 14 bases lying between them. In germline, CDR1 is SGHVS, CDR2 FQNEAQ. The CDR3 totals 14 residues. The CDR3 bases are TGTGCCAGCAGGTCCTCCGCGGGCCCCTACGAGCAGTACTTC. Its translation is CASRSSAGPYEQYF. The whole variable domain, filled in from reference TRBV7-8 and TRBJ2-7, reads GAGVSQSPRYKVAKRGQDVALRCDPISGHVSLFWYQQALGQGPEFLTYFQNEAQLDKSGLPSDRFFAERPEGSVSTLKIQRTQQEDSAVYLCASRSSAGPYEQYFGPGTRLTVT.